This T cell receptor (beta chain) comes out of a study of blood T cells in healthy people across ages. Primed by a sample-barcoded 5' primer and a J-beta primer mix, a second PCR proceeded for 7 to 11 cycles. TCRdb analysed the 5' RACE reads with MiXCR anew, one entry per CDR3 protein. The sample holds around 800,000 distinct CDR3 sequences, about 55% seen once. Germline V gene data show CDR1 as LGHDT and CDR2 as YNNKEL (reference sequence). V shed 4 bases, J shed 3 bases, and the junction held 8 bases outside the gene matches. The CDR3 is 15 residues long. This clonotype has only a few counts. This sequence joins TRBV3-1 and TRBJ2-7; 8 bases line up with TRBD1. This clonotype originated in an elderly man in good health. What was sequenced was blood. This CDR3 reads CASSRGTGNYYEQYF. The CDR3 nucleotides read TGTGCCAGCAGCCGGGGGACAGGAAACTACTACGAGCAGTACTTC.